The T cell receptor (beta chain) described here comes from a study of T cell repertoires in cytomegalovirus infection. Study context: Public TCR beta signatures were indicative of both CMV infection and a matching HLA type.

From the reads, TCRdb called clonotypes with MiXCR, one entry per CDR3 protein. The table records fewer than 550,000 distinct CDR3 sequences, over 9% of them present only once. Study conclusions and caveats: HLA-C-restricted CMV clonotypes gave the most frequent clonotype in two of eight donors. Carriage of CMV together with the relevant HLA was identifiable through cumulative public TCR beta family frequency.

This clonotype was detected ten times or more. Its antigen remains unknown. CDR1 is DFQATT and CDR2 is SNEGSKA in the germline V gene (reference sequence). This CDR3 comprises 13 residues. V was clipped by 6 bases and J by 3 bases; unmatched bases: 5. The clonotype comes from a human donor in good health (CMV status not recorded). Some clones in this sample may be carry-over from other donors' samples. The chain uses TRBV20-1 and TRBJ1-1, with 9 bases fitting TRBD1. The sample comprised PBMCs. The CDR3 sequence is CSANRGLDTEAFF. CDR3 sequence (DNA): TGCAGTGCCAACAGGGGGCTCGACACTGAAGCTTTCTTT.